The sequence of this T cell receptor beta chain was determined in a study of T cells expressing NK-cell markers. In the study overall: The authors derived TCR beta repertoires from sorted CD3+CD56+NKG2C+, CD3+CD56+NKG2C- and CD3+CD56-NKG2C+ T cells.

A word on this clonotype: Its antigen is undetermined.

UMIs accompanied the 5'RACE template switching by which TCR beta cDNA was made. TCRdb re-called the 5' RACE reads; one entry per CDR3 protein, DNA not given. The repertoire table contains approximately 110,000 distinct CDR3 sequences. Germline V CDR1 and CDR2: GTSNPN, SVGIG (reference sequence). The CDR3 is 15 residues long. Findings of the study overall: Of CD8+ T cells, 1.0-7.0% belonged to dominant NKG2C+ clonotypes in five or six donors. The CD3+CD56-NKG2C+ fraction was also led by these clonotypes in several donors.

The chain employs TRBV30 and TRBJ2-1; checking the TCRdb D call of TRBD1 is not possible without DNA. Sequencing was done on a sample of blood T cells: a sorted CD56 or NKG2C T cell subset, CD4+ or CD8+ T cells, or bulk PBMC T cells (not recorded which). This sequence originates from a woman between 18 and 70 years old in good health. This CDR3 is CAWSVGASSYNEQFF.